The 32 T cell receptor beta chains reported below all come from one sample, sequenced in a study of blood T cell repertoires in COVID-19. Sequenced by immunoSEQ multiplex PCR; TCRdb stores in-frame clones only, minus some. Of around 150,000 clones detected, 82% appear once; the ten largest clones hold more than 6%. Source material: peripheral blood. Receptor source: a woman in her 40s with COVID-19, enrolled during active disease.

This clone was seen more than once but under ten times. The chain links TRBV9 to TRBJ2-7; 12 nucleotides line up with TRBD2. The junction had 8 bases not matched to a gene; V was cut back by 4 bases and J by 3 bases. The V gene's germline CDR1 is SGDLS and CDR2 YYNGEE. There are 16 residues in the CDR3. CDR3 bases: TGTGCCAGCAGCCCCTGGACTAGCGGGACCTTCTACGAGCAGTACTTC. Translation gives CASSPWTSGTFYEQYF.

CDR3 nucleotides: TGTGCCAGCAGCTACAGACCCGGGACTAGCGGACCCTACGAGCAGTACTTC. Protein sequence: CASSYRPGTSGPYEQYF. This rearrangement joins TRBV7-9 to TRBJ2-7, with 11 bases identical to TRBD2. Trimming took 4 bases from V and 2 from J; bases not matched to a gene: 10. CDR3 length equals 17 residues. Germline CDR1 SEHNR, CDR2 FQNEAQ (reference sequence).

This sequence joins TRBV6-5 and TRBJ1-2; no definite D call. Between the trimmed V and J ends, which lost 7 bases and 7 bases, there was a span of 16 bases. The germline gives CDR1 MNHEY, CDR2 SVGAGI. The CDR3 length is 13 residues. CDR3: CASNELGVGGYTF. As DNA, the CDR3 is TGTGCCAGCAACGAGTTAGGAGTTGGTGGCTACACCTTC.

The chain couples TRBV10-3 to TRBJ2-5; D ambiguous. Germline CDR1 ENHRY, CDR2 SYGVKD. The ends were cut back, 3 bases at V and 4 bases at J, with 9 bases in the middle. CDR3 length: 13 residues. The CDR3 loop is CAISEDTVETQYF. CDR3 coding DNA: TGTGCCATCAGTGAAGACACGGTAGAGACCCAGTACTTC.

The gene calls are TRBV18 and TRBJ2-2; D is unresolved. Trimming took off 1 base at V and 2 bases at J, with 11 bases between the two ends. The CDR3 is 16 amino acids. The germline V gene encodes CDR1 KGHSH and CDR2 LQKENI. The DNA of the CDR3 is TGTGCCAGCTCACCACACCAAACAGTAAACACCGGGGAGCTGTTTTTT. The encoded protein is CASSPHQTVNTGELFF.

The CDR3 protein is CASSTPLSGEQFF. CDR3 bases: TGTGCCAGCAGCACCCCCCTTAGCGGTGAGCAGTTCTTC. V gene TRBV11-3 combines with J gene TRBJ2-1, with D tentatively TRBD2 (6 bases). The CDR3 is made up of 13 amino acids. Germline loops: CDR1 SGHNT, CDR2 YENEEA. Deletions cut 5 bases from V and 9 bases from J, with 14 bases between.

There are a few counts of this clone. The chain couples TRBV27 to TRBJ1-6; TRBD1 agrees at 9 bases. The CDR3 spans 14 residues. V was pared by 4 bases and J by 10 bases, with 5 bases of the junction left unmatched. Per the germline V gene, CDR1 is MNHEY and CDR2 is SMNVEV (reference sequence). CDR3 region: CASSWTGEPSPLHF. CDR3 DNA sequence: TGTGCCAGCAGTTGGACAGGGGAACCCTCACCCCTCCACTTT.

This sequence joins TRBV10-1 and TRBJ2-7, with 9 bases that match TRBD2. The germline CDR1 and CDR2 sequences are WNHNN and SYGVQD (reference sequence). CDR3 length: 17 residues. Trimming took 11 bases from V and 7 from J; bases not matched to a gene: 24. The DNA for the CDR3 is TGCGCCCGCCCGGGCGGGGGTTGCGCGGGGGGGCGGGGTGAGCAGTACGTC. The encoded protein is CARPGGGCAGGRGEQYV.

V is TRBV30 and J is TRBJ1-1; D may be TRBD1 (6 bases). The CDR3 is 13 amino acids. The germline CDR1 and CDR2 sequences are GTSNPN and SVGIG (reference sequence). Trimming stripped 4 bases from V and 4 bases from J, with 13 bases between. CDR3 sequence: CAWMGQGITEAFF. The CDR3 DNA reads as TGTGCCTGGATGGGGCAGGGGATCACTGAAGCTTTCTTT.

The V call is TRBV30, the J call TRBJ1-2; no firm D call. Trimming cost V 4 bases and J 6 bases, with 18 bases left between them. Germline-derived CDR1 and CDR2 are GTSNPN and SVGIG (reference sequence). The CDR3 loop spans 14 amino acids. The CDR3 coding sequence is TGTGCCTGGATGGCCGAGGGCGGCGAGCATGGCTACACCTTC. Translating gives CAWMAEGGEHGYTF.

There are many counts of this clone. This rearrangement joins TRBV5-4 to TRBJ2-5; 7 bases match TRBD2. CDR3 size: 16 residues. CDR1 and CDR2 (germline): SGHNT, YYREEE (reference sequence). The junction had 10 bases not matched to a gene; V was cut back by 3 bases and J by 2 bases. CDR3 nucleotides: TGTGCCAGCAGCTCTGGCCGCGGGGGAACGCAAGAGACCCAGTACTTC. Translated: CASSSGRGGTQETQYF.

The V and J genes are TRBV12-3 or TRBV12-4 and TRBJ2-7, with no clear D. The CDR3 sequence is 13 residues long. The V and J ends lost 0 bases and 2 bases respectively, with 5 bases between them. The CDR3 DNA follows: TGTGCCAGCAGTTTAGCGCAGACCTACGAGCAGTACTTC. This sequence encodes CASSLAQTYEQYF.

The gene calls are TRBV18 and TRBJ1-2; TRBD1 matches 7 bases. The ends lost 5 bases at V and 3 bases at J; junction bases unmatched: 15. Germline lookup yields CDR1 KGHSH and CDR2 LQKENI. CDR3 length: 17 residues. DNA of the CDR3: TGTGCCAGCTCATCCAATACAGGGGTCTTATACGACTATGGCTACACCTTC. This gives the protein CASSSNTGVLYDYGYTF.

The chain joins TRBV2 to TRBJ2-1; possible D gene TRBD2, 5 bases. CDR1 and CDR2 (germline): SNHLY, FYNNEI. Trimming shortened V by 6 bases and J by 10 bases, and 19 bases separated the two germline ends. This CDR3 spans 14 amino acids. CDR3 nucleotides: TGTGCCAGCAGGCCGGCCCCGGTAAGCGGAGAGCAGTTCTTC. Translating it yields CASRPAPVSGEQFF.

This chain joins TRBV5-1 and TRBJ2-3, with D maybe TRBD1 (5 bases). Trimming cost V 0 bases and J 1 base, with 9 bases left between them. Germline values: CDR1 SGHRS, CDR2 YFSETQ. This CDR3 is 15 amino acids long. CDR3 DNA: TGCGCCAGCAGCTTGGCGACAGTTGGCACAGATACGCAGTATTTT. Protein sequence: CASSLATVGTDTQYF.

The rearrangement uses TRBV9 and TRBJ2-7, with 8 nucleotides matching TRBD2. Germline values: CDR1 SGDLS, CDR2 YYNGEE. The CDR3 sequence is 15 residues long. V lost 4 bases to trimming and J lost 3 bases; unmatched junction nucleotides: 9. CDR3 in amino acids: CASSPPGGRSYEQYF. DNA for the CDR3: TGTGCCAGCAGCCCCCCCGGCGGGAGGAGCTACGAGCAGTACTTC.

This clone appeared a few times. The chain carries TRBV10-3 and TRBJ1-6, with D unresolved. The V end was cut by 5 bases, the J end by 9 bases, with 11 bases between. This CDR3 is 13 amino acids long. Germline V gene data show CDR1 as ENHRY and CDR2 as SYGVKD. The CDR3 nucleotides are TGTGCCATCAGTTCTGGAGGAGGTTCACCCCTCCACTTT. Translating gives CAISSGGGSPLHF.

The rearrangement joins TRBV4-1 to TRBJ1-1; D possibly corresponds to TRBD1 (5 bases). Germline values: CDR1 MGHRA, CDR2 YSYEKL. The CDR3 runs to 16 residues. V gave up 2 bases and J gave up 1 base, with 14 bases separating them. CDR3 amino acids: CASSQYQGNPNTEAFF. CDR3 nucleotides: TGCGCCAGCAGCCAATATCAGGGTAACCCGAACACTGAAGCTTTCTTT.

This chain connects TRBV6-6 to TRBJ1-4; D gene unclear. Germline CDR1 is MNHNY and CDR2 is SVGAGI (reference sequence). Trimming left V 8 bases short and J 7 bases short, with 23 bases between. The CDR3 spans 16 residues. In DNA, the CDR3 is TGTGCCAGCGGGCCCCAATTGGCACTGCGTGGTGAAAAACTGTTTTTT. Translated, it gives CASGPQLALRGEKLFF.

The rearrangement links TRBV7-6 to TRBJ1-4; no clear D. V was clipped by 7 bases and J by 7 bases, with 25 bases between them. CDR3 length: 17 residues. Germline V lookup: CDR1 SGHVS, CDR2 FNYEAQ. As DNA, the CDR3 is TGTGCCAGCACCAAATTCCCTCCCGGGGATGCTAGTGAAAAACTGTTTTTT. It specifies CASTKFPPGDASEKLFF.

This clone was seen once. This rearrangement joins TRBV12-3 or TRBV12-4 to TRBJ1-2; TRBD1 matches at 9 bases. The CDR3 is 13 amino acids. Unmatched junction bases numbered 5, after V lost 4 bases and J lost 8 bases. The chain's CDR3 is CASSSGTGKGYTF. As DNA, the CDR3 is TGTGCCAGCAGTTCCGGGACAGGGAAAGGCTACACCTTC.

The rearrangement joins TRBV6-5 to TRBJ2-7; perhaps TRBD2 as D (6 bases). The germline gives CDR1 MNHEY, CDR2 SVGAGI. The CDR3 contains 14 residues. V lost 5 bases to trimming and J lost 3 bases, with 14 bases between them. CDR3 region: CASSPPGLYYEQYF. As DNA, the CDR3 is TGTGCCAGCAGTCCCCCGGGACTTTACTACGAGCAGTACTTC.

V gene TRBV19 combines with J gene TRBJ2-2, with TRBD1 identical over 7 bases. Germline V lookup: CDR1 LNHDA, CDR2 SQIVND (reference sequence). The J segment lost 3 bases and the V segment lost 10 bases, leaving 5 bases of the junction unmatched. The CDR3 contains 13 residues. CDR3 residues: CATSGQYTGELFF. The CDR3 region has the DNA TGTGCCACCTCGGGACAGTACACCGGGGAGCTGTTTTTT.

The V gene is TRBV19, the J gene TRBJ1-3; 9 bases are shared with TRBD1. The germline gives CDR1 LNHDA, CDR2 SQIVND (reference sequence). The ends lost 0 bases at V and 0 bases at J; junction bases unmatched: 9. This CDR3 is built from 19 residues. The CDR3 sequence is CASSIDSGQGRFSGNTIYF. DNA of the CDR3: TGTGCCAGTAGTATAGACTCGGGACAGGGCCGATTCTCTGGAAACACCATATATTTT.

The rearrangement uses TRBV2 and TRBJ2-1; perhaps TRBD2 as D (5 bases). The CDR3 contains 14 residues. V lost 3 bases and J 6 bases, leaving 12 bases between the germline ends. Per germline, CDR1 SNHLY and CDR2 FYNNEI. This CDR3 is CASSDEGMGNEQFF. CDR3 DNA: TGTGCCAGCAGTGACGAGGGAATGGGCAATGAGCAGTTCTTC.

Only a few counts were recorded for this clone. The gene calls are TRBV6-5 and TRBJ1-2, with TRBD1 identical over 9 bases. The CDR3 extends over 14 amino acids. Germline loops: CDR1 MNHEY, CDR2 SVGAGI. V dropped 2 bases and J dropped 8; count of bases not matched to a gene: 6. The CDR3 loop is CASSYRGTGRGYTF. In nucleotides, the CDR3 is TGTGCCAGCAGTTACAGGGGGACAGGGAGAGGCTACACCTTC.

The CDR3 DNA sequence: TGTGCCAGCAGCTTGTCGCGGGAGGGTCTGTCCGGGGAGCTGTTTTTT. Amino acid sequence: CASSLSREGLSGELFF. V gene TRBV7-9 combines with J gene TRBJ2-2; 9 positions agree with TRBD2. Per the germline V gene, CDR1 is SEHNR and CDR2 is FQNEAQ (reference sequence). V shed 3 bases, J shed 6 bases, and the junction held 8 bases outside the gene matches. The CDR3 is 16 amino acids.

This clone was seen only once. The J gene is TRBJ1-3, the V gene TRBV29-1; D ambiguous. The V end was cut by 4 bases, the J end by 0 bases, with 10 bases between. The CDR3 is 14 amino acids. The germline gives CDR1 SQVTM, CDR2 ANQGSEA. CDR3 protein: CSVVGGSSGNTIYF. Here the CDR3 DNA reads TGCAGCGTTGTCGGCGGGTCCTCTGGAAACACCATATATTTT.

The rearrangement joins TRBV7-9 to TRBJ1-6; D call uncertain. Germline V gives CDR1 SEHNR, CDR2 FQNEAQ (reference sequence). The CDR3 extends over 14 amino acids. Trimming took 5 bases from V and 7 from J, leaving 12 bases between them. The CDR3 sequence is CASSPRNSNSPLHF. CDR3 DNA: TGTGCCAGCAGCCCCCGGAACAGCAATTCACCCCTCCACTTT.

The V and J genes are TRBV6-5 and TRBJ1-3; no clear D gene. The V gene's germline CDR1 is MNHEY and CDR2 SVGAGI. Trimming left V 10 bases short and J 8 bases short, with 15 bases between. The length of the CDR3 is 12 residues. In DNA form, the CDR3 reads TGTGCCATCGACACGGTGATGGACACCATATATTTT. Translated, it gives CAIDTVMDTIYF.

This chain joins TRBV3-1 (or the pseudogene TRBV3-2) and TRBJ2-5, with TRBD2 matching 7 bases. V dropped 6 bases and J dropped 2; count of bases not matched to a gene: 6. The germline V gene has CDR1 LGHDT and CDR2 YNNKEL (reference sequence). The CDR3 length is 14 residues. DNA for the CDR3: TGTGCCAGCAGGCGCTCGGGAGGACAAGAGACCCAGTACTTC. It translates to CASRRSGGQETQYF.

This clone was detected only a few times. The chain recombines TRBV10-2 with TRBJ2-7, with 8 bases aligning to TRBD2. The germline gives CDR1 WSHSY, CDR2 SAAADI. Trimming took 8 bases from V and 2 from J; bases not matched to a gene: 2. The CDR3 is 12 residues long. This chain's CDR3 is CASGTSPYEQYF. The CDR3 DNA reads TGCGCCAGCGGGACTAGTCCCTACGAGCAGTACTTC.